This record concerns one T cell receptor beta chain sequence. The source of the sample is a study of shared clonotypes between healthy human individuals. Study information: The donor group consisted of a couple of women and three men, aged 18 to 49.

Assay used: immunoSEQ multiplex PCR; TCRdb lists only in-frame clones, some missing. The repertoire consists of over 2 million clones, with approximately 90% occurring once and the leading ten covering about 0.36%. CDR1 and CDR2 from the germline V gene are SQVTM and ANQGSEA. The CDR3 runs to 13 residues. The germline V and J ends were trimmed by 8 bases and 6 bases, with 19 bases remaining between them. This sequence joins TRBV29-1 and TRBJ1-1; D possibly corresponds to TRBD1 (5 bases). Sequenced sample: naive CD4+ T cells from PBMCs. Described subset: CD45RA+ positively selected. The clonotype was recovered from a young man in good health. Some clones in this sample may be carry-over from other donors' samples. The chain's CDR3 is CSSSGTLGAEAFF. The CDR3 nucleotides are TGCAGCTCTTCTGGGACCCTCGGGGCTGAAGCTTTCTTT.